Listed here are 8 T cell receptor beta chains from one sample, sequenced in a study of blood T cell repertoires in COVID-19. Libraries were prepared by immunoSEQ multiplex PCR; TCRdb keeps only in-frame clonotypes and omits some of them. The sample consists of approximately 300,000 clones, more than 90% of them appearing once. Sequencing input: PBMCs or T cells enriched from blood (not recorded which). These receptors all come from a man aged 55-75 years who had recovered from COVID-19.

The gene calls are TRBV6-5 and TRBJ1-2; D possibly corresponds to TRBD1 (6 bases). CDR1 MNHEY and CDR2 SVGAGI come from the germline V gene. Between the trimmed V and J ends, which lost 8 bases and 6 bases, there was a span of 19 bases. The CDR3 loop spans 14 amino acids. The CDR3 DNA is TGTGCCAGCTCCCCCAAACGGGGGGCTGATGGCTACACCTTC. It is translated as CASSPKRGADGYTF.

This clone was observed once. V is TRBV19 and J is TRBJ2-3; 7 bases line up with TRBD1. Germline CDR1 LNHDA, CDR2 SQIVND (reference sequence). The CDR3 runs to 14 residues. V lost 11 bases, J lost 1 base, and 9 bases stayed unmatched. This CDR3 reads CASTRGTGTDTQYF. The DNA of the CDR3 is TGTGCCTCCACCAGGGGGACGGGCACAGATACGCAGTATTTT.

The V gene is TRBV7-9, the J gene TRBJ1-6, with D unclear. The ends were cut back, 1 base at V and 7 bases at J, with 11 bases in the middle. This CDR3 is built from 15 residues. Germline V gene data show CDR1 as SEHNR and CDR2 as FQNEAQ (reference sequence). The CDR3 bases are TGTGCCAGCAGCTTAGTATATTCCGGGAATTCACCCCTCCACTTT. It is translated as CASSLVYSGNSPLHF. Full variable domain (outside the CDR3, taken from reference TRBV7-9 and TRBJ1-6): DTGVSQNPRHKITKRGQNVTFRCDPISEHNRLYWYRQTLGQGPEFLTYFQNEAQLEKSRLLSDRFSAERPKGSFSTLEIQRTEQGDSAMYLCASSLVYSGNSPLHFGNGTRLTVT.

This chain uses TRBV24-1 with TRBJ2-7, with a weak D call TRBD1 (6 bases). V was clipped by 6 bases and J by 7 bases, with 15 bases between them. Germline CDR1 is KGHDR and CDR2 is SFDVKD. This CDR3 region has 13 residues. CDR3 residues: CATSRAGVDEQYF. The CDR3 region has the DNA TGTGCCACCAGTAGGGCAGGGGTGGATGAGCAGTACTTC.

The CDR3 bases are TGTGCCAGCAGTGAAGCGCTCGGGGGAGGCGAAAAACTGTTTTTT. Encoded protein: CASSEALGGGEKLFF. The chain links TRBV2 to TRBJ1-4; tentatively, D is TRBD1 (5 bases). Germline V lookup: CDR1 SNHLY, CDR2 FYNNEI. The CDR3 extends over 15 amino acids. V lost 0 bases to trimming and J lost 8 bases, with 13 bases between them.

The chain has TRBV4-1 and TRBJ2-7, with 7 bases fitting TRBD2. The CDR3 covers 14 residues. V trimming: 5 bases; J trimming: 2 bases; junction bases outside the gene matches: 6. The germline CDR1 and CDR2 sequences are MGHRA and YSYEKL. CDR3 DNA: TGCGCCAGCAGCTACGGGGGGACCGCCTACGAGCAGTACTTC. Residues: CASSYGGTAYEQYF.

This clone came up once. The chain has TRBV27 and TRBJ2-7, with a possible D match to TRBD1 (7 bases). V was cut by 4 bases and J by 4 bases, with 17 bases left in between. Germline assignment: CDR1 MNHEY and CDR2 SMNVEV (reference sequence). The CDR3 is 15 residues long. CDR3 DNA sequence: TGTGCCAGCAGTTCCCAGGGGGGCGCCTTTTACGAGCAGTACTTC. Protein sequence: CASSSQGGAFYEQYF.

The chain uses TRBV4-2 and TRBJ2-5, with D perhaps TRBD1 (5 bases). The V end lost 2 bases, the J end lost 2 bases, and 12 bases lay between the germline ends. The germline V gene has CDR1 LGHNA and CDR2 YNFKEQ. The CDR3 length is 15 residues. In nucleotides, the CDR3 is TGTGCCAGCAGCCAATTCCAGGGAAATCAAGAGACCCAGTACTTC. Its translation is CASSQFQGNQETQYF.